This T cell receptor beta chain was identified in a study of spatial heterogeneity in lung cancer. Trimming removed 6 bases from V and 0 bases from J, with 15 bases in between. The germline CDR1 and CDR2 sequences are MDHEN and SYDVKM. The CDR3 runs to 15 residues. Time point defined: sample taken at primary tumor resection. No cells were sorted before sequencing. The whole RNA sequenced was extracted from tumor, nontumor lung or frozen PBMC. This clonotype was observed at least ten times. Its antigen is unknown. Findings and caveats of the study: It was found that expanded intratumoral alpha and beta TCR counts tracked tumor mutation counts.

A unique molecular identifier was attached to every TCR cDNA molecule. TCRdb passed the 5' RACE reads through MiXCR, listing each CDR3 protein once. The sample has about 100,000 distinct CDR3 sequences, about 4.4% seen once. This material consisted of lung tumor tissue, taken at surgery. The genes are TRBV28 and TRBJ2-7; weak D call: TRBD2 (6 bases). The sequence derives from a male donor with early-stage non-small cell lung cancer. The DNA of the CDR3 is TGTGCCAGCAGCCGGATGGGGACTCACTCCTACGAGCAGTACTTC. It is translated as CASSRMGTHSYEQYF.